In its sample, the clone carrying this T cell receptor beta chain was seen many times. The antigen is undetermined. This entry comes from a study of regulatory T cells in long-lasting Graves disease. Study-level points and caveats: TCR diversity was lower in persistent Graves' patients (versus newly diagnosed ones). Accuracy may have suffered from the small sample size. Persistent disease exhibited a predilection for TRBV28, TRBJ1-2 and TRBJ2-5.

Building of the TCR beta libraries involved iRepertoire HTBI primers and Arm-PCR of CDR3 regions. TCRdb re-derived calls from the multiplex PCR reads in MiXCR, one entry per CDR3 protein. The table records roughly 410,000 distinct CDR3 sequences, 15% of them present only once. Time point: newly diagnosed GD, antithyroid drugs for less than 3 months. PBMCs provided the RNA from which the TCR library was made. This CDR3 contains 13 residues. Germline-derived CDR1 and CDR2 are SQVTM and ANQGSEA. The trim removed 5 bases at V and 0 bases at J, leaving 4 bases unmatched. The sample was also linked to a second study, of T cells in Graves' hyperthyroidism and ophthalmopathy.

The receptor was isolated from a middle-aged woman with Graves disease. This specimen was peripheral blood mononuclear cells (PBMCs), taken at new diagnosis, from a patient treated with antithyroid drugs. The chain couples TRBV29-1 to TRBJ2-7; 7 bases fit TRBD1. The CDR3 bases are TGCAGCGTTACCGGGACAGACTCCTACGAGCAGTACTTC. As protein: CSVTGTDSYEQYF.